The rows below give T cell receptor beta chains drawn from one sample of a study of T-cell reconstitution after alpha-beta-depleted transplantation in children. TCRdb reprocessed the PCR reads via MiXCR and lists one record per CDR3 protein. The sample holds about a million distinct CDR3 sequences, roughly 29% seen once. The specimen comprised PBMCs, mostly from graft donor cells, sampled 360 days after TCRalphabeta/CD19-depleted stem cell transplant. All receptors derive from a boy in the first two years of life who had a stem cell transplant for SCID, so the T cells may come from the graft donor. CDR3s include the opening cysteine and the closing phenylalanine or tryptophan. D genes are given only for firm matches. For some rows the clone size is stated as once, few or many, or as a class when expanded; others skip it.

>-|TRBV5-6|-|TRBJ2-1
TGTGCCAGCAGCTTTCGGAGGCATGAGCAGTTCTTC
CASSFRRHEQFF
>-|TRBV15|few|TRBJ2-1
TGTGCCACCAGCAGAGTGCGGGTCCCTTACAATGAGCAGTTCTTC
CATSRVRVPYNEQFF
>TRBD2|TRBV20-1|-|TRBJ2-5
TGCAGTGCTAGAGATGTGCAGCGGGGGGTCCAAGAGACCCAGTACTTC
CSARDVQRGVQETQYF
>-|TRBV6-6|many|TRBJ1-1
TGTGCCAGCAGCTCGCAGGGGGAAGCTTTCTTT
CASSSQGEAFF
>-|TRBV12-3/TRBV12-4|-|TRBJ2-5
TGTGCCAGCAGGCCAGGCTGGACCAGAGGGGCAGAGACCCAGTACTTC
CASRPGWTRGAETQYF
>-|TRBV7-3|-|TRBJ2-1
TGTGCCAGCAGCTTAACCTTCGTGGGTTCCAGAGACAATGAGCAGTTCTTC
CASSLTFVGSRDNEQFF
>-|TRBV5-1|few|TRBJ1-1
TGCGCCAGCAGCTTGAAGGAGTTCCCGACTGAAGCTTTCTTT
CASSLKEFPTEAFF
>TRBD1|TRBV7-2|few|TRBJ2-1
TGTGCCAGCAGCTTCTTGGGACAGAGCTACAATGAGCAGTTCTTC
CASSFLGQSYNEQFF
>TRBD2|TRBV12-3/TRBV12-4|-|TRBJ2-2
TGTGCCAGCAGTCTCGGGGTAGCGGGGGGGCCTGTCCCCGGGGAGCTGTTTTTT
CASSLGVAGGPVPGELFF
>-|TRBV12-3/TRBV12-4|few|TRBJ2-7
TGTGCCAGCAGTCTGACCCCGGGACCTTACGAGCAGTACTTC
CASSLTPGPYEQYF
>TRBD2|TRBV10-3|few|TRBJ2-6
TGTGCCATCAGTGAGGAAGCGGGACGCCCTATCAGGGCCAACGTCCTGACTTTC
CAISEEAGRPIRANVLTF
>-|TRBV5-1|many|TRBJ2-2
TGCGCCAGCTCAAGCCAGGGGGGATCCGGGGAGCTGTTTTTT
CASSSQGGSGELFF
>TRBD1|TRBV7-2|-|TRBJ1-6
TGTGCCAGCAGCTTAGTCGGGACAGGGCAATCACCCCTCCACTTT
CASSLVGTGQSPLHF
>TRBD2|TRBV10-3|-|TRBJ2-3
TGTGCCATCAGTGAGTCCGGGGGGGGACCCACAGATACGCAGTATTTT
CAISESGGGPTDTQYF
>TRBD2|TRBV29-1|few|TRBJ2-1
TGCAGCGCTCGACTAGCGAGCGGTGAGCAGTTCTTC
CSARLASGEQFF
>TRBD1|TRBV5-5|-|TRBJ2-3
TGTGCCACCAGCTTGGGGGGCACAGGGGGCGCGCAGTATTTT
CATSLGGTGGAQYF
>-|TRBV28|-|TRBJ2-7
TGTGCCAGCAGTTTATCGGGGCTTGACAGATCCATTTACGAGCAGTACTTC
CASSLSGLDRSIYEQYF
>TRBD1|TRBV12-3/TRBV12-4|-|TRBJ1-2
TGTGCCAGCAGTTTTTTCTCGGGACAGAGAGGGGGCTACACCTTC
CASSFFSGQRGGYTF
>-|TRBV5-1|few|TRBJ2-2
TGCGCCAGCAGCTTGGGAGCTCAGCTCGGGGAGCTGTTTTTT
CASSLGAQLGELFF
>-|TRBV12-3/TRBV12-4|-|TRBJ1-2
TGTGCCAGCAGCCGGGGACAAAACTATGGCTACGCCTTC
CASSRGQNYGYAF
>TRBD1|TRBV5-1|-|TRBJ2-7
TGCGCCAGCAGCTTGCCGGGACAGCAAGACGAGCAGTACTTC
CASSLPGQQDEQYF
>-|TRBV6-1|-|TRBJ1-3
TGTGCCAGCAGTGGTGACAGCCGGACCATATATTTT
CASSGDSRTIYF
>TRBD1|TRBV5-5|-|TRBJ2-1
TGTGCCAGCAGCAGAATGAGGTCAGGGGGTGGGAGCAATGAGCAGTTCTTC
CASSRMRSGGGSNEQFF
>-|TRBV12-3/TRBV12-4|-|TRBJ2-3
TGTGCCAGCAGTACCGACAGGCTCCTGCGGGGGGATACGCAGTATTTT
CASSTDRLLRGDTQYF
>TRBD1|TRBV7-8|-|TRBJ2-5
TGTGCCAGCAGCTTAAGGGGGCACTGGCTGACCCAGTACTTC
CASSLRGHWLTQYF
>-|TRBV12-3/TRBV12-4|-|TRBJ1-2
TGTGCCAGCACCGGGTCCCATAACTATGGCTACACCTTC
CASTGSHNYGYTF
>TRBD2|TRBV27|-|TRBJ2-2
TGTGCCAGCATTGGAATAGCGGGAAAAGGGGCCGGGGAGCTGTTTTTT
CASIGIAGKGAGELFF
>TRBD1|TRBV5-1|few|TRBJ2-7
TGCGCCAGCAGCCCCAACCCGCCCGGGACAGGGGTATACGAGCAGTACTTC
CASSPNPPGTGVYEQYF
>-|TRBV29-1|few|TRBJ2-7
TGCAGCGTTGAGGGTGGAGCAGGAGCTCTCGAGCAGTACTTC
CSVEGGAGALEQYF
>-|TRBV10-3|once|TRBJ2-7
TGTGCCATCAGTGAGGCTCAGGGAAACTACGAGCAGTACTTC
CAISEAQGNYEQYF
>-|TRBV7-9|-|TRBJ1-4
TGTGCCAGCAGTCGGACACAGGGCCCTCCCAATGAAAAACTGTTTTTT
CASSRTQGPPNEKLFF
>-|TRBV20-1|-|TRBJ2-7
TGCAGTGCTAGAGCCGGAGGGCTCCCCTACGAGCAGTACTTC
CSARAGGLPYEQYF
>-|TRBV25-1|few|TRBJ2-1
TGTGCCAGCAGTTGGGGTGGGGTCAGCTCCTACAATGAGCAGTTCTTC
CASSWGGVSSYNEQFF
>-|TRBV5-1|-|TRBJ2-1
TGCGCCAGCAGCTTGGTTGGAGGGTTCTTGGGCTCCTACAATGAGCAGTTCTTC
CASSLVGGFLGSYNEQFF
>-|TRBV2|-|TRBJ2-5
TGTGCCAGCAGTCCCTCTGTGGGAGGAGGAGAGACCCAGTACTTC
CASSPSVGGGETQYF
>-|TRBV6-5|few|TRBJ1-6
TGTGCCAGCAGTTACCGGGCAGGGCAGGGATCACCCCTCCACTTT
CASSYRAGQGSPLHF
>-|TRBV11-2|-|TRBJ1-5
TGTGCCAGCAGCTTCGAGTATGGTCAGCCCCAGCATTTT
CASSFEYGQPQHF
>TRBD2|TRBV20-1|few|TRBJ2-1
TGCAGTGCCGACCCGGGACTAGCCCCCTGGCAGTTCTTC
CSADPGLAPWQFF
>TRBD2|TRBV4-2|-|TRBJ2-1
TGTGCCAGCAGCGGGGCGGGGGGGCCCTACAATGAGCAGTTCTTC
CASSGAGGPYNEQFF
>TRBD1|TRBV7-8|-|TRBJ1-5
TGTGCCAGCAGCCCCTCGGGACAGCGGGCCCAGCATTTT
CASSPSGQRAQHF
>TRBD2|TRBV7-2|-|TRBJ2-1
TGTGCCAGCAGCGAGCTTAAGGGCATAAACGGGGGGTCGGGTGAGCAGTTCTTC
CASSELKGINGGSGEQFF
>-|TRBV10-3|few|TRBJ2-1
TGTGCCATCAGTGAACAGGTCACTGAGCAGTTCTTC
CAISEQVTEQFF
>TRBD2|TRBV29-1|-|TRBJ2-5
TGCAGCGTTCCTCTAGTGGGAGGACTAGCGGGGGGAGAGACCCAGTACTTC
CSVPLVGGLAGGETQYF
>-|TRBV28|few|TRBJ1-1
TGTGCCAGCAGTTTCAAGAGGAACACTGAAGCTTTCTTT
CASSFKRNTEAFF
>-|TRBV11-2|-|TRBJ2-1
TGTGCCAGCAGCCCTCACCCGGCCCTTAGCTCCTACAATGAGCAGTTCTTC
CASSPHPALSSYNEQFF
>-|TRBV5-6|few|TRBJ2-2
TGTGCCAGCAGCTCCCGGACCTACACCGGGGAGCTGTTTTTT
CASSSRTYTGELFF
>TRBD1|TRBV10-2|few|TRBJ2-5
TGCGCCAGCCGACAAATCCCGGGACAGGGAGTAGGGACCCAGTACTTC
CASRQIPGQGVGTQYF
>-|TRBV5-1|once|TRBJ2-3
TGCGCCAGCAGCGCGGGACACGGAGGGGATACGCAGTATTTT
CASSAGHGGDTQYF
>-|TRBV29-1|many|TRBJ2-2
TGCAGCGTTGATGTTGAGGAGGGGAACACCGGGGAGCTGTTTTTT
CSVDVEEGNTGELFF
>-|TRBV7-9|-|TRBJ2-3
TGTGCCAGCAGCTGGGAGGACGGGGAGCGCACAGATACGCAGTATTTT
CASSWEDGERTDTQYF
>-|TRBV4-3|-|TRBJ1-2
TGCGCCAGCAGCCAAGGCCTCAGGTTTGGCGGCTACACCTTC
CASSQGLRFGGYTF
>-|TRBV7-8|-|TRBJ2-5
TGTGCCAGCAGCAGGCCTCGACTAGTAACCCAAGAGACCCAGTACTTC
CASSRPRLVTQETQYF
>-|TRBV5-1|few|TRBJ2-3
TGCGCCAGCAGCTTTCTGACAGGTGATACGCAGTATTTT
CASSFLTGDTQYF
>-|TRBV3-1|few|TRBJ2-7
TGTGCCAGCAGCAATCCGGGGCGGTCCTACGAGCAGTACTTC
CASSNPGRSYEQYF
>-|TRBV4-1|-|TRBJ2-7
TGCGCCAGCAGCCAAGAAGGGTTCTGGGAGAGCGAGCAGTACTTC
CASSQEGFWESEQYF
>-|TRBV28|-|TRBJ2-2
TGTGCCAGCATCCGCCGGGGATTTCCGAACACCGGGGAGCTGTTTTTT
CASIRRGFPNTGELFF
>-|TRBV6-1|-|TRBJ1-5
TGTGCCAGCAGTCCTCTCTGGGGGGTGACTAGCAATCAGCCCCAGCATTTT
CASSPLWGVTSNQPQHF
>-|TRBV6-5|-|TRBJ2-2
TGTGCCAGCAGTTCCACACTCACGAACACCGGGGAGCTGTTTTTT
CASSSTLTNTGELFF
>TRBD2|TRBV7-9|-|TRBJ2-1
TGTGCCAGCAGCTTATGGCCGGGGGGGCAGTATGAGCAGTTCTTC
CASSLWPGGQYEQFF